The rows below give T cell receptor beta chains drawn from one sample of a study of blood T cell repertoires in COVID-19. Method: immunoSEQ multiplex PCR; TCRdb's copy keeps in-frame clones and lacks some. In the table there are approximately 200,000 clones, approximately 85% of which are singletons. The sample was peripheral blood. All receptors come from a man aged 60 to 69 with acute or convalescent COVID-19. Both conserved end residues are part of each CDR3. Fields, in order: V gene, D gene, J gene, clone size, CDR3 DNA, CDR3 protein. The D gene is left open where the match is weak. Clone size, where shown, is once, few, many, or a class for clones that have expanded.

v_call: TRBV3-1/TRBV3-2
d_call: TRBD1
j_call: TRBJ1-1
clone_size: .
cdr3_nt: TGTGCCAGCAGCCAAGGAGGACAGGGGGCTAGTGAAGCTTTCTTT
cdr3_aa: CASSQGGQGASEAFF

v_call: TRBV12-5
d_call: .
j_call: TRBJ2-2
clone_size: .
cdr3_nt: TGTGCTAGTGGTTTGGTACGGCTAGGACCAGGCGGAGGGAACACCGGGGAGCTGTTTTTT
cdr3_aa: CASGLVRLGPGGGNTGELFF

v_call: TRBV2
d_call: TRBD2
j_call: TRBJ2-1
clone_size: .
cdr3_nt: TGTGCCAGCAGGGACACGAGGGGGACTAGCGGGAGGCCTAACTACAATGAGCAGTTCTTC
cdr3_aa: CASRDTRGTSGRPNYNEQFF

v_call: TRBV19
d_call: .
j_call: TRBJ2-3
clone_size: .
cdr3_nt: TGTGCCAGTAGTATCCCCTCTTTCACAGATACGCAGTATTTT
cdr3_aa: CASSIPSFTDTQYF

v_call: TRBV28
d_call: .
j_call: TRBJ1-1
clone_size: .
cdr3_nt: TGTGCCAGCAGTTTACCCCCGGTAAATTCGAACACTGAAGCTTTCTTT
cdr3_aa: CASSLPPVNSNTEAFF

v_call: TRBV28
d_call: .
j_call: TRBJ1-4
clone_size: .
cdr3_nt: TGTGCCACCTTGGCGGGGGGCTATGAAAAACTGTTTTTT
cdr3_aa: CATLAGGYEKLFF

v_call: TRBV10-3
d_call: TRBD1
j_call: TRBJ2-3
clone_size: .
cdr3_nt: TGTGCCGTTACGGGGACAGGGGGCACAGATACGCAGTATTTT
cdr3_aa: CAVTGTGGTDTQYF

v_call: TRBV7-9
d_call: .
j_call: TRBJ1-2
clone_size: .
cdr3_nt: TGTGCCAGCAGCTTAATGGGGGGTAACTATGGCTACACCTTC
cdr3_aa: CASSLMGGNYGYTF

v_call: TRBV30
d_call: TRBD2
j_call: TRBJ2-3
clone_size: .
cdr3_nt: TGTGCCTGGAGTTTAGGGCCCGGGAGGGGGGCACTAGATACGCAGTATTTT
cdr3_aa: CAWSLGPGRGALDTQYF

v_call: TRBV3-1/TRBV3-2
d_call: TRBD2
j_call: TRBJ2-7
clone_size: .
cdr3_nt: TGTGCCAGCAGCCAAGGGGGACTAGCGGGCTCCTACGAGCAGTACTTC
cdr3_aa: CASSQGGLAGSYEQYF

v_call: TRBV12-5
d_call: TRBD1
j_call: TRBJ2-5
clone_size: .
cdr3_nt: TGTGCTAGTGGTCCAGGGACAGCTAGGGAGACCCAGTACTTC
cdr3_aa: CASGPGTARETQYF

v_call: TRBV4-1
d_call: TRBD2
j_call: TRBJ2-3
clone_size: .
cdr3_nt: TGCGCCAGCAGCCGGGAGGCTAGCGGTAGCACAGATACGCAGTATTTT
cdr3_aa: CASSREASGSTDTQYF

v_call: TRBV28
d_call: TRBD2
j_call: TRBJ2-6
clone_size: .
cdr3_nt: TGTGCCAAATTGGATGACTACGGTAGCGGGATCTCTGGGGCCAACGTCCTGACTTTC
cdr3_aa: CAKLDDYGSGISGANVLTF

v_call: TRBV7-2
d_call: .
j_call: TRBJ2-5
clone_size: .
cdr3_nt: TGTGCCAGCAGCCGAGGGATGCCAGAGACCCAGTACTTC
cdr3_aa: CASSRGMPETQYF

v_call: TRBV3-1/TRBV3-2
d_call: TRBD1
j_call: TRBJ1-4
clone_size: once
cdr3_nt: TGTGCCAGCAGCCAAAGCCTACAGGGGGCTTTTGAAAAACTGTTTTTT
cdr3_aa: CASSQSLQGAFEKLFF

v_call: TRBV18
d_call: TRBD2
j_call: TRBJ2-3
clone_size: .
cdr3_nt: TGTGCCAGCTCACCACCGGGACTAGCGGGAGGCACAGATACGCAGTATTTT
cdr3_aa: CASSPPGLAGGTDTQYF

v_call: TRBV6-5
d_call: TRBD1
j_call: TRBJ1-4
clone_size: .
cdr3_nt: TGTGCCAGCAGTTTGGACAGGGTGTGGGCAAAACTGTTTTTT
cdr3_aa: CASSLDRVWAKLFF

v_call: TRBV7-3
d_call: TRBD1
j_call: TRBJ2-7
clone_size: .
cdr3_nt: TGTGCCAGCAGCTCCCAAACAGGGGGCTACGAGCAGTACTTC
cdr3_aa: CASSSQTGGYEQYF

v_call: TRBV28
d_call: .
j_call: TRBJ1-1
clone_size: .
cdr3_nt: TGTGCCAGCAAGACGGAGTACACTGAAGCTTTCTTT
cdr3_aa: CASKTEYTEAFF